Sequencing of this T cell receptor beta chain was carried out in a study of OX40 agonist ivuxolimab in advanced cancers. V dropped 6 bases and J dropped 4; count of bases not matched to a gene: 6. This CDR3 has 13 amino acids. Germline loops: CDR1 SNHLY, CDR2 FYNNEI. The data were produced by immunoSEQ multiplex PCR, yet TCRdb's version contains in-frame clones alone and is incomplete. This table has 30,000 to 40,000 clones, roughly nine tenths appearing once. Sequenced material: CD4+ or CD8+ T cells sorted from blood, taken in a trial of the OX40 agonist ivuxolimab. The receptor was derived from an adult with an advanced solid tumor such as melanoma, head and neck, liver or kidney cancer. This chain uses TRBV2 with TRBJ2-7; 7 positions agree with TRBD1. The CDR3 region is CASRDRARYEQYF. Written as DNA, the CDR3 is TGTGCCAGCAGAGACAGGGCCAGGTACGAGCAGTACTTC.